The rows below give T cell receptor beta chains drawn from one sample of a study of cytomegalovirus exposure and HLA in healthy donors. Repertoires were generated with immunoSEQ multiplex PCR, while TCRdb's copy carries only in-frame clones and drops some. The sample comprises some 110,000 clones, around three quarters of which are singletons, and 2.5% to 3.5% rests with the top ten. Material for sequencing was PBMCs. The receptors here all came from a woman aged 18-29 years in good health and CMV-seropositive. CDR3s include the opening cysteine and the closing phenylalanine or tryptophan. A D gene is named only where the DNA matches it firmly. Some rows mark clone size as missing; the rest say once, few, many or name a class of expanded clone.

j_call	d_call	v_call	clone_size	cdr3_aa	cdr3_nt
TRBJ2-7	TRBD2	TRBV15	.	CATSRITSGPYEQYF	TGTGCCACCAGCAGAATCACTAGCGGGCCTTACGAGCAGTACTTC
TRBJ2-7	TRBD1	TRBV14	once	CASSPWTGYYDEQYF	TGTGCCAGCAGCCCCTGGACAGGATACTACGACGAGCAGTACTTC
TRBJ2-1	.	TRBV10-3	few	CAISESRTGNNEQFF	TGTGCCATCAGTGAGTCAAGGACTGGGAACAATGAGCAGTTCTTC
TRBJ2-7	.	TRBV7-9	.	CASSLGTVSYEQYF	TGTGCCAGCAGCTTAGGCACTGTATCCTACGAGCAGTACTTC
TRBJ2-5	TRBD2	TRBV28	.	CASSLAGGETQYF	TGTGCCAGCAGTCTTGCGGGGGGAGAGACCCAGTACTTC
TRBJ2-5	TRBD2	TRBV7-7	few	CASSSQLADKETQYF	TGTGCTAGCAGCTCCCAACTAGCGGATAAAGAGACCCAGTACTTC
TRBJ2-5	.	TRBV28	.	CASTAGRGTQYF	TGTGCCAGCACAGCGGGCCGGGGGACCCAGTACTTC
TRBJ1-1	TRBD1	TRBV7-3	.	CASSFPDRGAEAFF	TGTGCCAGCAGCTTTCCCGACAGGGGCGCTGAAGCTTTCTTT
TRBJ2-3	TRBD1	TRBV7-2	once	CASSRDRYTDTQYF	TGTGCCAGCAGCCGGGACAGATACACAGATACGCAGTATTTT
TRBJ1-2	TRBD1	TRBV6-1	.	CASSDRQGGYGYTF	TGTGCCAGCAGTGACAGACAGGGTGGGTATGGCTACACCTTC
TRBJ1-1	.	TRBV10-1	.	CASSEAGRTEAFF	TGCGCCAGCAGTGAGGCAGGGAGGACTGAAGCTTTCTTT